A single sample gave rise to the 21 T cell receptor beta chains below, sequenced in a study of identical twins. One entry per CDR3 protein results from TCRdb running MiXCR on the 5' RACE reads. The table lists some 590,000 distinct CDR3 sequences, approximately 10% of them singletons, with approximately 3.2% in the top ten. This same sample was also taken into another study, of yellow fever vaccine responses in identical twins.

The sequenced material came from PBMCs. The receptor set was obtained from a woman aged 18-29 years in good health.

This clonotype occurred a few times. The chain couples TRBV7-9 to TRBJ2-7; TRBD1 agrees at 9 bases. Trimming cost V 5 bases and J 5 bases; bases outside gene matches: 10. This CDR3 has 15 amino acids. Germline assignment: CDR1 SEHNR and CDR2 FQNEAQ (reference sequence). Here the CDR3 reads CASSIWGQGNNEQYF. Written as DNA, the CDR3 is TGTGCCAGCAGCATCTGGGGACAGGGTAACAACGAGCAGTACTTC.

The J gene is TRBJ2-1, the V gene TRBV6-2 or TRBV6-3, with no clear D. The length of the CDR3 is 15 residues. CDR1 and CDR2 (germline): MNHEY, SVGEGT. V was pared by 4 bases and J by 6 bases, with 16 bases between. The CDR3 DNA is TGTGCCAGCAGTTTTTCTTCGACGGCGACCAATGAGCAGTTCTTC. It is translated as CASSFSSTATNEQFF.

The CDR3 here is CSVELTASESYEQYF. The CDR3 DNA sequence: TGCAGCGTTGAATTAACGGCTAGCGAGAGCTACGAGCAGTACTTC. The V and J genes are TRBV29-1 and TRBJ2-7; possibly TRBD2 for D (6 bases). The CDR3 sequence is 15 residues long. Per the germline V gene, CDR1 is SQVTM and CDR2 is ANQGSEA. Deletions cut 2 bases from V and 3 bases from J, with 17 bases between.

V usage is TRBV20-1 and J usage is TRBJ2-3; D uncertain. Trimming left V 6 bases short and J 2 bases short, with 15 bases between. The germline gives CDR1 DFQATT, CDR2 SNEGSKA (reference sequence). The CDR3 sequence is 14 residues long. CDR3 in amino acids: CSARVRSHTDTQYF. DNA for the CDR3: TGCAGTGCAAGGGTCAGGAGTCACACAGATACGCAGTATTTT.

This clonotype was counted at least ten times. This chain connects TRBV12-3 or TRBV12-4 to TRBJ2-7; perhaps D is TRBD1 or TRBD2 (6 bases each). Trimming took 7 bases from V and 3 from J, leaving 13 bases between them. This CDR3 region has 13 residues. As DNA, the CDR3 is TGTGCCAGCACCCGGGGGCACGTCTACGAGCAGTACTTC. It yields the protein CASTRGHVYEQYF.

J is TRBJ2-3 and V is TRBV6-2 or TRBV6-3; D might be TRBD1 (6 bases). Per the germline V gene, CDR1 is MNHEY and CDR2 is SVGEGT. V lost 0 bases to trimming and J lost 2 bases, with 9 bases between them. This CDR3 region has 15 residues. In DNA form, the CDR3 reads TGTGCCAGCAGTTACTCGGGGGCCAACACAGATACGCAGTATTTT. Amino acids: CASSYSGANTDTQYF.

This chain uses TRBV6-4 with TRBJ2-3, with TRBD2 matching over 10 bases. CDR1 is MRHNA, CDR2 SNTAGT, per germline. The length of the CDR3 is 17 residues. J gave up 2 bases and V 0 bases, and 5 bases lay outside the gene matches. The CDR3 DNA reads as TGTGCCAGCAGTGACTCGGGAGCGGGAGGGCCCACAGATACGCAGTATTTT. Translation: CASSDSGAGGPTDTQYF.

In this sample, this clonotype turned up a few times. The CDR3 loop reads CAISGFRGAGDEQFF. CDR3 DNA sequence: TGTGCCATCAGTGGCTTTCGGGGGGCCGGGGATGAGCAGTTCTTC. The V call is TRBV10-3, the J call TRBJ2-1; possible D gene TRBD2, 7 bases. Looked up from germline, CDR1 is ENHRY and CDR2 is SYGVKD. Trimming took 4 bases from V and 8 from J, leaving 18 bases between them. The length of the CDR3 is 15 residues.

The rearrangement links TRBV10-3 to TRBJ2-7, with 8 bases lining up with TRBD1. Germline lookup yields CDR1 ENHRY and CDR2 SYGVKD. Losses at the gene ends were 7 bases for V and 2 bases for J; bases not matched to a gene: 7. The CDR3 has 14 amino acids. CDR3 coding DNA: TGTGCCATCAAAGCCGGGACAGGCCCCTACGAGCAGTACTTC. It codes for CAIKAGTGPYEQYF.

Ten or more counts support this clonotype. The chain employs TRBV28 and TRBJ2-1; the match to TRBD2 covers 10 bases. CDR3 length: 15 residues. Germline CDR1 is MDHEN and CDR2 is SYDVKM. V was clipped by 5 bases and J by 7 bases; unmatched bases: 8. The CDR3 sequence: CASSPLAGGRNEQFF. The CDR3 DNA reads as TGTGCCAGCAGTCCCTTAGCGGGGGGTAGGAATGAGCAGTTCTTC.

This clonotype was found many times. The chain links TRBV5-1 to TRBJ1-6; no definite D call. This CDR3 spans 16 amino acids. Between the trimmed V and J ends, which lost 2 bases and 5 bases, there was a span of 14 bases. Germline V gives CDR1 SGHRS, CDR2 YFSETQ. Here the CDR3 DNA reads TGCGCCAGCAGCTTTGATTCACCCTCTGATAATTCACCCCTCCACTTT. Its translation: CASSFDSPSDNSPLHF.

This clonotype was seen a handful of times. This chain connects TRBV2 to TRBJ2-5; perhaps TRBD1 as D (5 bases). Between the trimmed V and J ends, which lost 0 bases and 7 bases, there was a span of 15 bases. The CDR3 length is 15 residues. Looked up from germline, CDR1 is SNHLY and CDR2 is FYNNEI. CDR3 in DNA: TGTGCCAGCAGTGAAGCGGGGCAGATTCTTCGGACCCAGTACTTC. The encoded protein is CASSEAGQILRTQYF.

This clonotype was recorded at least ten times. J is TRBJ2-7 and V is TRBV10-3; a weak D match, TRBD2 (5 bases). The CDR3 is 12 amino acids. Germline loops: CDR1 ENHRY, CDR2 SYGVKD. The V gene lost 6 bases and the J gene lost 3 bases, with 9 bases spanning the gap. CDR3 nucleotide sequence: TGTGCCATCAGGAGCGGAGACTACGAGCAGTACTTC. It translates to CAIRSGDYEQYF.

Ten or more counts support this clonotype. The V call is TRBV24-1, the J call TRBJ1-5, with D perhaps TRBD1 (5 bases). The CDR3 sequence is 15 residues long. The V and J ends lost 4 bases and 0 bases respectively, with 9 bases between them. The germline V gene encodes CDR1 KGHDR and CDR2 SFDVKD. CDR3 sequence reads: CATSDDSYSNQPQHF. The CDR3 DNA reads TGTGCCACCAGTGACGACAGTTATAGCAATCAGCCCCAGCATTTT.

In its sample, this clonotype was seen a few times. The V gene is TRBV5-1, the J gene TRBJ2-5, with 7 bases that match TRBD2. Germline CDR1 reads SGHRS; CDR2 reads YFSETQ. The V segment lost 5 bases and the J segment 0 bases; nucleotides outside the gene matches: 4. This CDR3 comprises 14 residues. Here the CDR3 DNA reads TGCGCCAGCAGTAGGCTAGCGGACCAAGAGACCCAGTACTTC. Translating it yields CASSRLADQETQYF.

In this sample, this clonotype turned up a few times. V is TRBV18 and J is TRBJ1-1, with D hard to call. Germline CDR1 is KGHSH and CDR2 is LQKENI. V was pared by 1 base and J by 4 bases, with 10 bases between. CDR3 length: 14 amino acids. The CDR3 sequence: CASSPREDPTEAFF. The CDR3 region has the DNA TGTGCCAGCTCACCACGTGAGGACCCCACTGAAGCTTTCTTT.

This clonotype has a count of ten or more. V gene TRBV7-6 combines with J gene TRBJ1-1, with TRBD1 as a possible D gene (6 bases). The germline CDR1 and CDR2 sequences are SGHVS and FNYEAQ. CDR3 length: 16 amino acids. V dropped 1 base and J dropped 4 bases, with 16 bases sitting between them. DNA of the CDR3: TGTGCCAGCAGCTTAGGTCTACAGGGCCAGGGCACTGAAGCTTTCTTT. This translates into CASSLGLQGQGTEAFF.

Written as DNA, the CDR3 is TGTGCCAGCAGTGAATTAGTTGAGACTAGCGAGGGAGATACGCAGTATTTT. It specifies CASSELVETSEGDTQYF. The rearrangement uses TRBV7-8 and TRBJ2-3, with TRBD2 matching 8 bases. From germline, CDR1 is SGHVS and CDR2 FQNEAQ. The CDR3 contains 17 residues. The V segment lost 6 bases and the J segment 5 bases; nucleotides outside the gene matches: 16.

This clonotype is a singleton in its sample. The chain uses TRBV20-1 and TRBJ2-2; possible D gene TRBD2, 6 bases. The CDR3 covers 14 residues. Germline loops: CDR1 DFQATT, CDR2 SNEGSKA (reference sequence). Trimming cost V 6 bases and J 4 bases, with 15 bases left between them. Written as DNA, the CDR3 is TGCAGTGCCAGAAGACCCGGGAGCACCGGGGAGCTGTTTTTT. It translates to CSARRPGSTGELFF.

The V gene is TRBV4-1, the J gene TRBJ2-7; a possible D gene is TRBD2 (5 bases). Deletions cut 1 base from V and 7 bases from J, with 17 bases between. There are 15 residues in the CDR3. The V gene's germline CDR1 is MGHRA and CDR2 YSYEKL. The CDR3: CASSQVEGFPGEQYF. The CDR3 DNA reads TGCGCCAGCAGCCAAGTAGAAGGGTTCCCGGGGGAGCAGTACTTC.

CDR3 protein: CASSPRASGENEQFF. CDR3 nucleotides: TGTGCCAGCAGTCCTCGGGCTAGCGGGGAGAATGAGCAGTTCTTC. V is TRBV6-4 and J is TRBJ2-1; 9 bases fit TRBD2. With 5 bases clipped from V and 7 bases from J, the junction kept 9 bases outside the gene matches. CDR1 and CDR2 (germline): MRHNA, SNTAGT. CDR3 length: 15 residues.